This TCR beta chain was documented in a study of long-term antiretroviral therapy in people with HIV (dated by TCRdb to between 2021 and 2024). With regard to the full study: Collection of the earliest samples took place about a decade ahead of the 2015 WHO recommendation for immediate ART, at a time when ART was typically delayed until CD4 counts fell. Whether ART initiation and durable HIV suppression were associated with changes in peripheral blood TRB repertoire composition and diversity was tested in a retrospective serial study. A total of 192 cryopreserved PBMC samples came from roughly 30 adults with confirmed HIV infection and were collected serially over a mean of around 6 years (range 1-12). Among the 30 to 35 participants with HIV, around ten were female. No cross-contamination during QIAcube processing was seen in test extractions of a monoclonal T-cell line run alongside roughly 35 polyclonal samples.

A word on this clone: The target of this receptor is not known. It has no much larger one-base neighbor in the sample; base qualities were not kept.

CDR1 and CDR2, looked up from the germline V gene (reference sequence), are GTSNPN and SVGIG. Here V drops 4 bases and J drops 2 bases, and the junction holds 7 bases not matched to any gene. From its cysteine to its phenylalanine, the CDR3 spans 14 amino acids. The retained sequence is limited to the CDR3, 42 bases, with the frame set at the first base. To be included, a participant needed at least one PBMC sample from before ART initiation plus at least two post-ART samples. All participants with HIV were treated in the United States of America. Before DNA extraction, cryopreserved samples containing about 0.9-11 million PBMC were thawed and washed. At the time of the earliest PBMC sample, participants with HIV were aged between roughly 20 and 54 years. Each participant contributed PBMC samples from 1-4 timepoints before ART initiation and 2-8 timepoints after ART initiation, with a median of 7 samples. Serial HIV viral load, CD4+ T-cell count, ART history and demographic data were obtained for every participant. Using a Qiagen kit on a QIAcube, genomic DNA was extracted from unsorted PBMC, with samples processed in batches of 12.

Study-level results and caveats: The samples span the years 2004 to 2017, and the ART regimens used may be less effective than current regimens. At every time point, the repertoire was dominated by expanded TRB clones first identified before ART initiation, although this dominance fluctuated and, in many PLHIV, declined after ART. Because PBMC availability was limited, only the TCR beta chain was sequenced, with no alpha chain pairing. Narrower CDR3 length ranges were observed in HIV repertoires than in controls, and an antigen-experienced repertoire with only a slight naive shift after ART was suggested by the network structure. Because pre-ART samples had limited cell numbers, profiling was done on unsorted PBMC rather than on sorted CD4+ and CD8+ T cells. Starting ART was linked to a significant rise in TRB diversity, yet even after long-term ART the diversity remained significantly lower than in transplant donor controls. Inferences about post-ART repertoire changes are limited because no data were available on ART adherence, viral resistance or therapy changes.

The immunoSEQ hsTCRB v3.0 assay was used at survey level resolution for TRB variable region sequencing. TRB sequencing targeted a depth of about 40,000-50,000 T-cell genomes per sample. TRB libraries were pooled and sequenced on an Illumina MiSeq using a v3 150-cycle kit. The published analysis was carried out like this. Repertoire analysis ran in R within a reproducible Nextflow workflow covering QC, data transformation and analysis. LymphoSeq2, an R package for exploring AIRR-Seq data, was used to implement custom analyses. Four samples that yielded fewer than 5000 total TRB sequences were excluded, so that 200 or so HIV repertoires were analyzed. Of the 188 retained HIV repertoires, over 55 were collected before and under 150 after ART initiation. Each repertoire was downsampled to 5000 TRB nucleotide sequences, and summary statistics were averaged across 100 downsampling iterations. Only TRB sequences with CDR3 regions of at least seven amino acids were retained for analysis. A Shannon entropy-derived clonality score and the Gini coefficient were used to measure diversity. Repertoire networks linked the top 5000 CDR3 amino acid sequences whenever two sequences differed by an edit distance of one. For TRB CDR3 amino acid sequences, antigen specificity groups and MHC restriction were predicted with GLIPH2. To flag known CMV, EBV, HIV or tissue antigen associations, CDR3 amino acid sequences were matched against VDJdb and McPAS-TCR. Pre-ART, post-ART and control groups were compared with Wilcoxon signed-rank tests and Holm-Bonferroni correction. The clones in this table, taken by TCRdb from immuneACCESS, are in-frame only. Not every clone is retained; where verified, under half of the shortfall comes from an unresolved V gene, and the cause of the rest is unknown. V and J calls and clone size are given by that table; D and trimming were obtained from the DNA. This sample comprises 20,000 to 30,000 clones, roughly 85% of them detected only once. Together, the top ten hold 9% to 10% of the sample.

The specimen comprised unsorted PBMCs, sampled 1.2 years after starting antiretroviral therapy. This sequence was found in a woman between 40 and 50 years old with HIV. The chain links TRBV30 with TRBJ2-5; a stretch of 7 junction bases matches TRBD2. At the DNA level, the sequence is TGTGCCTGGACCGCCGCTAGCGGACAAGAGACCCAGTACTTC. This is translated as CAWTAASGQETQYF.